The 27 T cell receptor beta chains below all came from one sample that was sequenced in a study of PD-1 blockade in classical Hodgkin lymphoma. Sample time point: cycle 4 day 1 (C4D1), after 6 weeks of nivolumab. Relapse after autologous stem cell transplantation occurred in every patient, and brentuximab vedotin exposure varied. Some clones are missing from TCRdb's copy, which holds only in-frame ones; the method was immunoSEQ multiplex PCR. Here the sample spans about 47,000 clones, nearly 80% being singletons. The source material was peripheral blood mononuclear cells (PBMCs), sampled before the fourth cycle of nivolumab. The receptors were gathered from a human donor with classical Hodgkin lymphoma.

The V call is TRBV28, the J call TRBJ1-2; 8 bases align to TRBD1. The CDR3 totals 16 residues. After removal of 1 base from V and 5 bases from J, the junction contained 9 bases not matched to a gene. The germline V gene has CDR1 MDHEN and CDR2 SYDVKM. For the CDR3, the DNA is TGTGCCAGCAGTTTATACCCGGACAGGGAGACTTATGGCTACACCTTC. Its translation is CASSLYPDRETYGYTF.

This chain joins TRBV5-4 and TRBJ2-7, with TRBD1 as a possible D gene (5 bases). CDR3 length equals 14 residues. With 0 bases removed from V and 3 bases from J, the gap between germline ends came to 10 bases. Per germline, CDR1 SGHNT and CDR2 YYREEE (reference sequence). CDR3 region: CASSLDRLVYEQYF. The CDR3 bases are TGTGCCAGCAGCTTGGACAGGCTGGTCTACGAGCAGTACTTC. Full variable domain (missing parts from reference TRBV5-4 and TRBJ2-7): ETGVTQSPTHLIKTRGQQVTLRCSSQSGHNTVSWYQQALGQGPQFIFQYYREEENGRGNFPPRFSGLQFPNYSSELNVNALELDDSALYLCASSLDRLVYEQYFGPGTRLTVT.

The CDR3 loop is CASSPVSNQPQHF. The CDR3 DNA reads as TGTGCCAGCAGCCCAGTTAGCAATCAGCCCCAGCATTTT. The V and J genes are TRBV6-1 and TRBJ1-5; D uncertain. Germline CDR1 reads MNHNS; CDR2 reads SASEGT. Deletions cut 6 bases from V and 0 bases from J, with 6 bases between. The CDR3 consists of 13 residues.

The chain recombines TRBV27 with TRBJ2-7, with 9 positions matching TRBD1. Trimming cost V 7 bases and J 3 bases; bases outside gene matches: 13. The CDR3 loop spans 16 amino acids. The V gene's germline CDR1 is MNHEY and CDR2 SMNVEV (reference sequence). DNA for the CDR3: TGTGCCAGCAATCGACGCACCGGGACAGGGATCTACGAGCAGTACTTC. Its translation: CASNRRTGTGIYEQYF.

The rearrangement uses TRBV7-9 and TRBJ2-7; D gene unclear. Deletions cut 5 bases from V and 1 base from J, with 21 bases between. CDR3 length equals 17 residues. The germline gives CDR1 SEHNR, CDR2 FQNEAQ (reference sequence). CDR3 sequence reads: CASSRFPNSVASYEQYF. The DNA for the CDR3 is TGTGCCAGCAGCCGCTTCCCCAACTCCGTTGCATCCTACGAGCAGTACTTC.

This chain joins TRBV7-2 and TRBJ2-1; 7 bases agree with TRBD2. The V gene's germline CDR1 is SGHTA and CDR2 FQGNSA. After removal of 5 bases from V and 10 bases from J, the junction contained 11 bases not matched to a gene. This CDR3 has 14 residues. The CDR3: CASSRGLAGGEQFF. The DNA for the CDR3 is TGTGCCAGCAGCCGAGGACTGGCCGGGGGGGAGCAGTTCTTC.

The chain uses TRBV6-6 and TRBJ1-2, with D perhaps matching TRBD1 (6 bases). The germline V gene has CDR1 MNHNY and CDR2 SVGAGI (reference sequence). The length of the CDR3 is 14 residues. Deletions cut 4 bases from V and 6 bases from J, with 15 bases between. The CDR3 nucleotides are TGTGCCAGCAGTTTACAGGGATTTAAGGATGGCTACACCTTC. Protein: CASSLQGFKDGYTF.

The V gene is TRBV9, the J gene TRBJ2-7, with 10 bases that match TRBD2. Germline trimming cut 4 bases from V and 1 base from J; bases unmatched to any gene: 8. The CDR3 covers 16 residues. Germline CDR1 is SGDLS and CDR2 is YYNGEE. CDR3: CASSPRTSGSSYEQYF. The CDR3, as DNA: TGTGCCAGCAGCCCCCGGACTAGCGGTTCTTCCTACGAGCAGTACTTC.

This chain connects TRBV19 to TRBJ1-1, with a tentative D call TRBD1 (5 bases). The CDR3 extends over 14 amino acids. The ends were cut back, 6 bases at V and 1 base at J, with 12 bases in the middle. The V gene's germline CDR1 is LNHDA and CDR2 SQIVND (reference sequence). CDR3 nucleotide sequence: TGTGCCAGTAGACCGGGGGGGGAGAACACTGAAGCTTTCTTT. The encoded protein is CASRPGGENTEAFF.

The chain couples TRBV5-1 to TRBJ2-2; D is uncertain. The germline V gene has CDR1 SGHRS and CDR2 YFSETQ. The CDR3 covers 14 residues. Trimming stripped 2 bases from V and 2 bases from J, with 7 bases between. The DNA of the CDR3 is TGCGCCAGCAGCTTATACTCTAACACCGGGGAGCTGTTTTTT. Translating it yields CASSLYSNTGELFF. Supplemented by reference TRBV5-1 and TRBJ2-2, the full variable domain reads KAGVTQTPRYLIKTRGQQVTLSCSPISGHRSVSWYQQTPGQGLQFLFEYFSETQRNKGNFPGRFSGRQFSNSRSEMNVSTLELGDSALYLCASSLYSNTGELFFGEGSRLTVL.

The V gene is TRBV5-6, the J gene TRBJ1-3; D unclear. The germline gives CDR1 SGHDT, CDR2 YYEEEE. Trimming shortened V by 0 bases and J by 0 bases, and 7 bases separated the two germline ends. The CDR3 has 15 residues. This CDR3 is CASSLAGFSGNTIYF. The CDR3 DNA sequence: TGTGCCAGCAGCTTGGCAGGCTTCTCTGGAAACACCATATATTTT.

This clone was observed a single time. The V call is TRBV2, the J call TRBJ2-3, with 9 bases lining up with TRBD2. CDR1 is SNHLY and CDR2 is FYNNEI in the germline V gene. The V gene end was trimmed by 3 bases and the J gene end by 4 bases; junction bases not matched to a gene: 8. CDR3 size: 16 residues. CDR3 loop: CASSDGLAGRADTQYF. In DNA, the CDR3 is TGTGCCAGCAGTGACGGGCTAGCGGGGAGGGCAGATACGCAGTATTTT.

This sequence joins TRBV7-2 and TRBJ2-4, with D possibly called TRBD1 or TRBD2 (6 bases each). CDR3 size: 14 residues. Germline values: CDR1 SGHTA, CDR2 FQGNSA. V lost 5 bases and J lost 6, with 14 bases in between. CDR3 amino acids: CASSPGAGINIQYF. The CDR3, as DNA: TGTGCCAGCAGCCCGGGGGCAGGAATAAACATTCAGTACTTC.

The chain combines TRBV28 with TRBJ2-3, with a possible D match to TRBD2 (5 bases). The germline V gene has CDR1 MDHEN and CDR2 SYDVKM. Deletions cut 8 bases from V and 0 bases from J, with 24 bases between. CDR3 length equals 18 residues. CDR3 sequence reads: CASSRVGRMSSSTDTQYF. The CDR3 nucleotides read TGTGCCAGCTCCCGAGTGGGGAGAATGTCTAGCAGCACAGATACGCAGTATTTT.

V usage is TRBV27 and J usage is TRBJ2-2, with a weak D call TRBD1 (8 bases). This CDR3 is built from 15 residues. CDR1 MNHEY and CDR2 SMNVEV come from the germline V gene (reference sequence). V gave up 7 bases and J gave up 6 bases, with 18 bases separating them. CDR3 sequence reads: CASNRRTGRAGELFF. The CDR3, as DNA: TGTGCCAGCAACCGAAGGACAGGGAGGGCCGGGGAGCTGTTTTTT.

The chain combines TRBV11-2 with TRBJ1-1; D possibly corresponds to TRBD1 (5 bases). V lost 1 base to trimming and J lost 0 bases, with 15 bases between them. The V gene's germline CDR1 is SGHAT and CDR2 FQNNGV. The length of the CDR3 is 17 residues. The CDR3 sequence is CASSLVLGVPVNTEAFF. The CDR3 region has the DNA TGTGCCAGCAGCTTAGTATTAGGGGTTCCGGTGAACACTGAAGCTTTCTTT.

V usage is TRBV6-5 and J usage is TRBJ1-2, with D possibly TRBD1 on 6 matching bases. CDR1 and CDR2 (germline): MNHEY, SVGAGI. The CDR3 contains 12 residues. Trimming removed 6 bases from V and 8 bases from J, with 13 bases in between. The CDR3 sequence: CASRVTTGGYTF. The CDR3 DNA reads TGTGCCAGCAGGGTCACCACAGGGGGCTACACCTTC.

The rearrangement joins TRBV27 to TRBJ2-5, with a weak D call TRBD1 (5 bases). The CDR3 extends over 14 amino acids. Germline loops: CDR1 MNHEY, CDR2 SMNVEV (reference sequence). The V end lost 10 bases, the J end lost 1 base, and 16 bases lay between the germline ends. The CDR3 spells CATSTRASQETQYF. CDR3 bases: TGTGCCACCTCCACCAGGGCAAGCCAAGAGACCCAGTACTTC.

A single count supports this clone. The chain uses TRBV9 and TRBJ2-6, with D uncertain. The CDR3 length is 15 residues. The germline V and J ends were trimmed by 1 base and 3 bases, with 8 bases remaining between them. CDR1 and CDR2 (germline): SGDLS, YYNGEE. For the CDR3, the DNA is TGTGCCAGCAGCGTAACAACGAGTGGGGCCAACGTCCTGACTTTC. It codes for CASSVTTSGANVLTF.

The genes are TRBV19 and TRBJ1-1; TRBD1 is a possible D gene (6 bases). The germline gives CDR1 LNHDA, CDR2 SQIVND (reference sequence). The CDR3 loop spans 14 amino acids. The V gene lost 7 bases and the J gene lost 0 bases, with 12 bases spanning the gap. CDR3 DNA: TGTGCCAGTAAAGCGAGGGACATGAACACTGAAGCTTTCTTT. Its protein is CASKARDMNTEAFF. Full variable domain (remainder filled in from reference TRBV19 and TRBJ1-1): DGGITQSPKYLFRKEGQNVTLSCEQNLNHDAMYWYRQDPGQGLRLIYYSQIVNDFQKGDIAEGYSVSREKKESFPLTVTSAQKNPTAFYLCASKARDMNTEAFFGQGTRLTVV.

This clone was counted a few times. The rearrangement links TRBV27 to TRBJ1-6; 8 nucleotides align to TRBD1. With 5 bases clipped from V and 8 bases from J, the junction kept 5 bases outside the gene matches. The germline gives CDR1 MNHEY, CDR2 SMNVEV (reference sequence). CDR3 size: 14 residues. Here the CDR3 DNA reads TGTGCCAGCAGTGTACAGGGGGGCTATTCACCCCTCCACTTT. Translation: CASSVQGGYSPLHF.

The chain recombines TRBV27 with TRBJ2-2; 7 bases fit TRBD2. Trimming removed 4 bases from V and 3 bases from J; junction bases left unmatched: 5. Germline CDR1 is MNHEY and CDR2 is SMNVEV (reference sequence). This CDR3 is built from 15 residues. Written as DNA, the CDR3 is TGTGCCAGCAGTTCAAGGACTAGTCACACCGGGGAGCTGTTTTTT. It translates to CASSSRTSHTGELFF.

V and J are TRBV4-2 and TRBJ2-1; 12 nucleotides agree with TRBD2. The V gene's germline CDR1 is LGHNA and CDR2 YNFKEQ. J was trimmed by 5 bases and V by 4 bases; bases with no gene match: 3. There are 15 residues in the CDR3. CDR3 nucleotide sequence: TGTGCCAGCAGCCCACTAGCGGGGGGCCACAATGAGCAGTTCTTC. This sequence encodes CASSPLAGGHNEQFF.

This clone was seen a few times. The J gene is TRBJ2-3, the V gene TRBV5-1; TRBD1 or TRBD2 may be the D gene (5 bases each). This CDR3 region has 16 residues. CDR1 is SGHRS, CDR2 YFSETQ, per germline. V was pared by 0 bases and J by 3 bases, with 14 bases between. CDR3 DNA sequence: TGCGCCAGCAGCTTGGCCGATGGGGGTGGGACAGATACGCAGTATTTT. It is translated as CASSLADGGGTDTQYF. The variable domain in full, with the rest retrieved from reference TRBV5-1 and TRBJ2-3, is KAGVTQTPRYLIKTRGQQVTLSCSPISGHRSVSWYQQTPGQGLQFLFEYFSETQRNKGNFPGRFSGRQFSNSRSEMNVSTLELGDSALYLCASSLADGGGTDTQYFGPGTRLTVL.

This clone occurred once. The V gene is TRBV28, the J gene TRBJ2-7; possible D gene TRBD1, 6 bases. CDR1 is MDHEN, CDR2 SYDVKM, per germline. V dropped 3 bases and J dropped 5 bases, with 14 bases sitting between them. This CDR3 contains 14 residues. The CDR3 spells CASSFSQGVHEQYF. The CDR3 nucleotides are TGTGCCAGCAGTTTTTCACAGGGAGTCCACGAGCAGTACTTC.

The V and J genes are TRBV27 and TRBJ1-6; weak D call: TRBD1 (6 bases). V was trimmed by 6 bases and J by 3 bases, leaving 12 bases between them. The CDR3 runs to 15 residues. Germline CDR1 MNHEY, CDR2 SMNVEV (reference sequence). The CDR3 loop reads CASRFQGIYNSPLHF. CDR3 sequence (DNA): TGTGCCAGCAGGTTCCAGGGGATCTATAATTCACCCCTCCACTTT.

The V and J genes are TRBV9 and TRBJ1-1, with no clear D. This CDR3 has 14 amino acids. Trimming shortened V by 7 bases and J by 4 bases, and 17 bases separated the two germline ends. Germline-derived CDR1 and CDR2 are SGDLS and YYNGEE. CDR3: CASAPRRGPTEAFF. In DNA form, the CDR3 reads TGTGCCAGCGCGCCCCGACGTGGGCCCACTGAAGCTTTCTTT.